The rows below give T cell receptor beta chains drawn from one sample of a study of blood T cell repertoires in COVID-19. The assay was immunoSEQ multiplex PCR, and TCRdb's table has in-frame clones only and misses some. The sample has roughly 90,000 clones, more than 80% seen once. The sequenced material came from peripheral blood. These receptors were taken from a middle-aged man with COVID-19, enrolled during active disease. The CDR3 runs from the conserved cysteine through the conserved F or W. A D gene is named only where the DNA matches it firmly. Clone size is given for some rows only: seen once, a few or many times, or a class if the clone is expanded.

D | J | size | V | DNA | CDR3
. | TRBJ1-6 | . | TRBV6-5 | TGTGCCAGCAGGGTAACATCAGGTTCACCCCTCCACTTT | CASRVTSGSPLHF
TRBD1 | TRBJ1-3 | . | TRBV10-3 | TGTGCCATCAGGCCACAGGGGTCTGGAAACACCATATATTTT | CAIRPQGSGNTIYF
. | TRBJ2-1 | . | TRBV4-3 | TGCGCCAGCAGCCAAGAGACACCTTACAATGAGCAGTTCTTC | CASSQETPYNEQFF
. | TRBJ1-1 | . | TRBV29-1 | TGCAGCGTTGAAGTGTCTATGAACACTGAAGCTTTCTTT | CSVEVSMNTEAFF
TRBD2 | TRBJ2-4 | . | TRBV6-2/TRBV6-3 | TGTGCCAGCAGTCCGAATAGCGGGGGGGCTGACATTCAGTACTTC | CASSPNSGGADIQYF
. | TRBJ1-3 | . | TRBV18 | TGTGCCAGCTCACCACCGACAGTTTTCAACACCATATATTTT | CASSPPTVFNTIYF
TRBD1 | TRBJ1-1 | . | TRBV2 | TGTGCCAGCAGCGGGACAGTGAACACTGAAGCTTTCTTT | CASSGTVNTEAFF
. | TRBJ1-1 | . | TRBV12-3/TRBV12-4 | TGTGCCAGCAGTTTATTTACGGGTGAAGCTTTCTTT | CASSLFTGEAFF
TRBD1 | TRBJ1-6 | . | TRBV6-5 | TGTGCCAGCACAAGGACAGGGGCGGTAAATTCACCCCTCCACTTT | CASTRTGAVNSPLHF
. | TRBJ1-1 | . | TRBV5-1 | TGCGCCAGCAGCCCGGGACAGAACACTGAAGCTTTCTTT | CASSPGQNTEAFF
. | TRBJ1-1 | . | TRBV4-2 | TGTGCCAGCAGCCCCCAAGTCGGGGACACTGAAGCTTTCTTT | CASSPQVGDTEAFF
. | TRBJ2-7 | . | TRBV7-2 | TGTGCCAGCAGCTTAGAACGCGGGTTCTACGAGCAGTACTTC | CASSLERGFYEQYF
. | TRBJ1-2 | few | TRBV3-1/TRBV3-2 | TGTGCCAGCAGCCAACAGGGGCTCTACACCTTC | CASSQQGLYTF
. | TRBJ1-5 | once | TRBV2 | TGTGCCAGCAGTGAGGTGGGCAACAATCAGCCCCAGCATTTT | CASSEVGNNQPQHF
. | TRBJ2-2 | . | TRBV11-2 | TGTGCCAGCAGCCCCCCGCTAGGGGGTTGGACCGGGGAGCTGTTTTTT | CASSPPLGGWTGELFF
TRBD1 | TRBJ1-1 | . | TRBV6-1 | TGTGCCAGCAGTGGTCGGACAGGCGGCATCACAATCAACACTGAAGCTTTCTTT | CASSGRTGGITINTEAFF
. | TRBJ2-2 | . | TRBV7-8 | TGTGCCAGCAGCTCGGGACTGGCAAACACCGGGGAGCTGTTTTTT | CASSSGLANTGELFF
TRBD2 | TRBJ2-1 | . | TRBV5-1 | TGCGCCAGCAGCGTAGGGACTAGCGGGGCCTACAATGAGCAGTTCTTC | CASSVGTSGAYNEQFF
. | TRBJ1-5 | . | TRBV21-1 | TGTGCCAGCAGAGGACCGGGACAGGGTAACGTCGATCAGCCCCAGCATTTT | CASRGPGQGNVDQPQHF
. | TRBJ1-2 | . | TRBV9 | TGTGCCAGCAGCGTAGCTCAGGGAGGGTTAGGCTCTGGCTACACCTTC | CASSVAQGGLGSGYTF
TRBD1 | TRBJ2-5 | . | TRBV6-5 | TGTGCCAGCAGTTACGGGGACAGAGAGACCCAGTACTTC | CASSYGDRETQYF
TRBD1 | TRBJ2-5 | . | TRBV15 | TGTGCCACCAGCAGAGGTACAGGGGCAGGTGAAGAGACCCAGTACTTC | CATSRGTGAGEETQYF
TRBD1 | TRBJ1-5 | . | TRBV19 | TGTGGGGGGTGGCAGGGGGCCCACGGCAATCAGCCCCAGCATTTT | CGGWQGAHGNQPQHF
TRBD2 | TRBJ2-7 | . | TRBV7-2 | TGTGCCAGCAGCTCTAGCGGTCTAGGGGCGATGCAGTACTTC | CASSSSGLGAMQYF